Below are 14 T cell receptor beta chains sequenced from a single sample in a study of blood T cell repertoires in COVID-19. This table comes from immunoSEQ multiplex PCR, and its TCRdb copy is limited to in-frame clones, with some not included. The sample consists of about 220,000 clones, roughly 84% of them appearing once. Material: peripheral blood. All receptors derive from a woman older than 75 with acute or convalescent COVID-19.

This clone has just one count. V gene TRBV27 combines with J gene TRBJ2-7; D gene uncertain. The CDR3 sequence is 14 residues long. Germline V gene lookup returns CDR1 MNHEY and CDR2 SMNVEV (reference sequence). V dropped 7 bases and J dropped 2 bases, with 15 bases sitting between them. The CDR3 protein is CASTRHGEAYEQYF. CDR3 coding DNA: TGTGCCAGCACCAGACACGGTGAAGCCTACGAGCAGTACTTC.

The rearrangement uses TRBV9 and TRBJ2-1; 11 positions match TRBD2. In germline, CDR1 is SGDLS, CDR2 YYNGEE. The junction had 7 bases not matched to a gene; V was cut back by 2 bases and J by 0 bases. This CDR3 has 18 amino acids. In nucleotides, the CDR3 is TGTGCCAGCAGCGTGGCTAGCGGGGGGTTGAGCTCCTACAATGAGCAGTTCTTC. Its translation is CASSVASGGLSSYNEQFF.

This chain uses TRBV5-8 with TRBJ1-2; TRBD1 aligns across 12 bases. The J segment lost 8 bases and the V segment lost 4 bases, leaving 6 bases of the junction unmatched. Looked up from germline, CDR1 is SGHTS and CDR2 is YDEGEE. The CDR3 has 14 residues. DNA of the CDR3: TGTGCCAGCAGCCGACGGGACAGGGGGCAAGGCTACACCTTC. Protein product: CASSRRDRGQGYTF.

The chain combines TRBV18 with TRBJ1-4; D possibly corresponds to TRBD1 (6 bases). The ends were cut back, 6 bases at V and 2 bases at J, with 13 bases in the middle. From germline, CDR1 is KGHSH and CDR2 LQKENI. The CDR3 length is 15 residues. The CDR3 region is CASSALRGTNEKLFF. In DNA, the CDR3 is TGTGCCAGCTCTGCCTTAAGGGGGACTAATGAAAAACTGTTTTTT.

As DNA, the CDR3 is TGTGCCAGCAGCCTTGGACTAGCGGGGATCTACAATGAGCAGTTCTTC. It encodes CASSLGLAGIYNEQFF. This chain joins TRBV11-3 and TRBJ2-1; 12 bases are shared with TRBD2. Germline CDR1 reads SGHNT; CDR2 reads YENEEA. After removal of 5 bases from V and 3 bases from J, the junction contained 5 bases not matched to a gene. The CDR3 contains 16 residues.

The chain joins TRBV4-1 to TRBJ1-4; 9 bases align to TRBD1. Trimming cost V 1 base and J 8 bases; bases outside gene matches: 5. The CDR3 runs 15 residues. CDR1 MGHRA and CDR2 YSYEKL come from the germline V gene. DNA for the CDR3: TGCGCCAGCAGCCAAGGGGGACAGGGAAGCGAAAAACTGTTTTTT. This sequence encodes CASSQGGQGSEKLFF.

J is TRBJ1-1 and V is TRBV3-1 (or the pseudogene TRBV3-2); 8 bases map to TRBD1. Germline values: CDR1 LGHDT, CDR2 YNNKEL (reference sequence). V was pared by 11 bases and J by 1 base, with 9 bases of the junction left unmatched. The CDR3 has 14 residues. For the CDR3, the DNA is TGTGCCTCCAGGGGGCAGGACGGGAACACTGAAGCTTTCTTT. This gives the protein CASRGQDGNTEAFF.

For this clone: Additional DNA sequences in this sample encode the identical CDR3. This chain links TRBV11-2 with TRBJ1-1; weak D call: TRBD1 (5 bases). There are 13 residues in the CDR3. CDR1 and CDR2 (germline): SGHAT, FQNNGV. Trimming left V 3 bases short and J 4 bases short, with 9 bases between. The CDR3 nucleotides read TGTGCCAGCAGCTTCCAGGGAGGCACTGAAGCTTTCTTT. Its protein product is CASSFQGGTEAFF.

The chain links TRBV2 to TRBJ1-5, with TRBD1 matching 9 bases. V was pared by 3 bases and J by 7 bases, with 4 bases of the junction left unmatched. The CDR3 covers 14 residues. Germline V gene data show CDR1 as SNHLY and CDR2 as FYNNEI. CDR3 sequence (DNA): TGTGCCAGCAGTGAGGGGACAGGGCGACAGCCCCAGCATTTT. It is translated as CASSEGTGRQPQHF.

The V and J genes are TRBV5-4 and TRBJ1-1, with D maybe TRBD1 (6 bases). Trimming removed 5 bases at V and 8 bases at J, with 16 bases between. The CDR3 is made up of 13 amino acids. CDR1 and CDR2 (germline): SGHNT, YYREEE (reference sequence). Here the CDR3 reads CASRTGGGQEAFF. The CDR3 DNA follows: TGTGCCAGCAGGACCGGGGGGGGACAAGAAGCTTTCTTT.

This clone was seen once. The V and J genes are TRBV29-1 and TRBJ2-1; TRBD1 agrees at 9 bases. V trimming: 8 bases; J trimming: 7 bases; junction bases outside the gene matches: 6. The CDR3 runs 12 residues. Germline CDR1 reads SQVTM; CDR2 reads ANQGSEA. CDR3 residues: CSLDRGGNEQFF. The DNA of the CDR3 is TGCAGCTTGGACAGGGGCGGGAATGAGCAGTTCTTC.

The chain has TRBV7-2 and TRBJ2-5, with 12 nucleotides matching TRBD2. V lost 2 bases to trimming and J lost 0 bases; unmatched junction nucleotides: 7. The CDR3 covers 18 residues. Germline V gene lookup returns CDR1 SGHTA and CDR2 FQGNSA. The CDR3 DNA is TGTGCCAGCAGCTTATGGCTAGCGGGGGGGCCGTACCAAGAGACCCAGTACTTC. Encoded protein: CASSLWLAGGPYQETQYF. Full variable domain (outside the CDR3, taken from reference TRBV7-2 and TRBJ2-5): GAGVSQSPSNKVTEKGKDVELRCDPISGHTALYWYRQSLGQGLEFLIYFQGNSAPDKSGLPSDRFSAERTGGSVSTLTIQRTQQEDSAVYLCASSLWLAGGPYQETQYFGPGTRLLVL.

The J gene is TRBJ2-3, the V gene TRBV7-2, with a possible D match to TRBD1 (6 bases). V was trimmed by 2 bases and J by 8 bases, leaving 14 bases between them. Germline-derived CDR1 and CDR2 are SGHTA and FQGNSA. The CDR3 is 14 amino acids. The CDR3 reads CASSLNRVGGTQYF. The CDR3 region has the DNA TGTGCCAGCAGCTTAAACAGGGTGGGTGGTACGCAGTATTTT.

The chain uses TRBV19 and TRBJ2-1, with 13 nucleotides matching TRBD2. Germline values: CDR1 LNHDA, CDR2 SQIVND (reference sequence). This CDR3 region has 15 residues. The J segment lost 0 bases and the V segment lost 9 bases, leaving 2 bases of the junction unmatched. DNA of the CDR3: TGTGCCAGCTGGACTAGCGGGGGCTCCTACAATGAGCAGTTCTTC. Protein sequence: CASWTSGGSYNEQFF. Together with reference TRBV19 and TRBJ2-1, the CDR3 gives the full variable domain: DGGITQSPKYLFRKEGQNVTLSCEQNLNHDAMYWYRQDPGQGLRLIYYSQIVNDFQKGDIAEGYSVSREKKESFPLTVTSAQKNPTAFYLCASWTSGGSYNEQFFGPGTRLTVL.